This is a list of T cell receptor beta chains from one sample in a study of blood T cell repertoires in COVID-19. Measured with immunoSEQ multiplex PCR; TCRdb has only the in-frame clones, and not every one. The sample yields about 41,000 clones, approximately 90% seen once. The material sequenced was peripheral blood. These receptors were taken from a man between 60 and 75 years old with acute or convalescent COVID-19. CDR3s include the opening cysteine and the closing phenylalanine or tryptophan. A D gene is named only where the DNA matches it firmly. Expanded clones are given a class, and other clones once, few, many or no size at all.

d_gene	abundance	v_gene	j_gene	CDR3aa	CDR3nt
.	.	TRBV30	TRBJ2-7	CAWIGQTYEQYF	TGTGCCTGGATAGGACAGACCTACGAGCAGTACTTC
.	.	TRBV6-2/TRBV6-3	TRBJ2-1	CASSYGWGAHNEQFF	TGTGCCAGCAGTTACGGGTGGGGCGCCCACAATGAGCAGTTCTTC
.	.	TRBV7-2	TRBJ2-7	CASRGQGTYEQYF	TGTGCCAGCAGGGGGCAGGGGACCTACGAGCAGTACTTC
TRBD1	.	TRBV5-4	TRBJ1-1	CASSGQGTEAFF	TGTGCCAGCAGCGGACAGGGTACTGAAGCTTTCTTT
.	.	TRBV6-2/TRBV6-3	TRBJ1-2	CASSYAGRDTSGYTF	TGTGCCAGCAGTTATGCGGGCCGGGACACCTCTGGCTACACCTTC
TRBD2	.	TRBV7-3	TRBJ2-3	CASSQNGGIADTQYF	TGTGCCAGCAGCCAAAACGGGGGGATTGCAGATACGCAGTATTTT
.	once	TRBV5-6	TRBJ2-5	CASSLAGLETQYF	TGTGCCAGCAGCTTGGCAGGGTTAGAGACCCAGTACTTC
TRBD1	.	TRBV19	TRBJ1-2	CASIPGQGNGYTF	TGTGCCAGTATCCCGGGACAGGGGAATGGCTACACCTTC
.	.	TRBV14	TRBJ1-2	CASSPWGDGYTF	TGTGCCAGCAGCCCTTGGGGGGACGGCTACACCTTC
TRBD2	.	TRBV11-2	TRBJ2-5	CASSWTSGIQETQYF	TGTGCCAGCAGCTGGACTAGCGGGATCCAAGAGACCCAGTACTTC
.	.	TRBV6-2/TRBV6-3	TRBJ1-5	CASSYGEGDQPQHF	TGTGCCAGCAGTTATGGGGAAGGGGATCAGCCCCAGCATTTT
TRBD2	.	TRBV9	TRBJ2-1	CASSVASGGPKQFF	TGTGCCAGCAGCGTAGCTAGCGGGGGGCCCAAGCAGTTCTTC